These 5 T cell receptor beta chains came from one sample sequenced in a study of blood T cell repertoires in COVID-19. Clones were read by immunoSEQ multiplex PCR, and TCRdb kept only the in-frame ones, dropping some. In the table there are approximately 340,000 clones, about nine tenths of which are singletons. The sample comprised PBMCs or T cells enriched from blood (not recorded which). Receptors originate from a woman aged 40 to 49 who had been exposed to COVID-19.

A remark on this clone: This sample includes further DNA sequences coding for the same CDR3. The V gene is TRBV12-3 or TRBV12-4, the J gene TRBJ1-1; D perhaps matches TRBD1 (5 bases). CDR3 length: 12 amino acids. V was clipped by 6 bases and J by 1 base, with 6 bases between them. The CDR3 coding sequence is TGTGCCAGCAGCGACAGGAACACTGAAGCTTTCTTT. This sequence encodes CASSDRNTEAFF.

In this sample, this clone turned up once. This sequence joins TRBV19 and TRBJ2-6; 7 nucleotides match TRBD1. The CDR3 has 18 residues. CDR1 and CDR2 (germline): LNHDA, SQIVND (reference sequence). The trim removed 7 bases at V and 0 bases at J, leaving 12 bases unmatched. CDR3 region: CASTSRTGTLSGANVLTF. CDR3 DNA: TGTGCCAGTACCTCTAGGACAGGAACTCTCTCTGGGGCCAACGTCCTGACTTTC.

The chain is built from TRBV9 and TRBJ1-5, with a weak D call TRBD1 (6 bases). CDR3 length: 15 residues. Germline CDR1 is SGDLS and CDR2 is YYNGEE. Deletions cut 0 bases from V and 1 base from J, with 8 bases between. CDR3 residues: CASSVGQGSNQPQHF. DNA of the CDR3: TGTGCCAGCAGCGTAGGGCAGGGGAGCAATCAGCCCCAGCATTTT.

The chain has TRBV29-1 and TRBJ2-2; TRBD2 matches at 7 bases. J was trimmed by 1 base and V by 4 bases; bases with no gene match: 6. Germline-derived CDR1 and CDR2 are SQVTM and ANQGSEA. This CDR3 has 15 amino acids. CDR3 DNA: TGCAGCGTTGTCGTCGGCGGGGGGAACACCGGGGAGCTGTTTTTT. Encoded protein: CSVVVGGGNTGELFF.

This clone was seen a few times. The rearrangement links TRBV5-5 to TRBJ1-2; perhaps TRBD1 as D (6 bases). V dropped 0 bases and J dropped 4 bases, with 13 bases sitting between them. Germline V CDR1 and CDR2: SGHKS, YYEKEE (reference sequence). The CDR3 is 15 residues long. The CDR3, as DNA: TGTGCCAGCAGCTTGGAGGGGGGGCGAGGCTATGGCTACACCTTC. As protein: CASSLEGGRGYGYTF.